A single sample gave rise to the 27 T cell receptor beta chains below, sequenced in a study of vaccination and CD4 T cells after COVID-19. At the Johns Hopkins FTIC core, DNA taken from cultured CD4+ T cells was sequenced by way of the Oncomine TCR Beta short-read assay. Via MiXCR, TCRdb re-called the PCR reads, giving one row per CDR3 protein. The sample shows around 15,000 distinct CDR3 sequences, about 56% of them seen only once. Their cognate antigens are unknown. The sample's treatment: roughly nine-day PBMC culture with coronavirus spike peptide pools or control peptides (ViraFEST assay). The material was CD4+ T cells from blood, cultured in vitro, obtained before SARS-CoV-2 vaccination. All receptors derive from a human donor who had recovered from COVID-19.

This chain links TRBV7-2 with TRBJ2-7; D is ambiguous. There are 13 residues in the CDR3. V lost 1 base, J lost 1 base, and 5 bases lay in between. The V gene's germline CDR1 is SGHTA and CDR2 FQGNSA. In DNA form, the CDR3 reads TGTGCCAGCAGCTTAGTACTGTCCTACGAGCAGTACTTC. It is translated as CASSLVLSYEQYF. Using reference TRBV7-2 and TRBJ2-7 for the parts outside the CDR3, the full variable domain is GAGVSQSPSNKVTEKGKDVELRCDPISGHTALYWYRQSLGQGLEFLIYFQGNSAPDKSGLPSDRFSAERTGGSVSTLTIQRTQQEDSAVYLCASSLVLSYEQYFGPGTRLTVT.

The rearrangement joins TRBV7-9 to TRBJ2-3; 8 nucleotides match TRBD2. Germline CDR1 SEHNR, CDR2 FQNEAQ (reference sequence). The CDR3 totals 14 residues. Losses at the gene ends were 5 bases for V and 3 bases for J; bases not matched to a gene: 4. The CDR3 region is CASSPGTRTDTQYF. The CDR3 nucleotides read TGTGCCAGCAGCCCGGGGACTAGGACAGATACGCAGTATTTT.

The sample holds one count of this clonotype. This rearrangement joins TRBV18 to TRBJ2-5, with D unresolved. Germline assignment: CDR1 KGHSH and CDR2 LQKENI. V was cut by 3 bases and J by 1 base, with 3 bases left in between. The CDR3 runs 12 residues. This CDR3 is CASSPSQETQYF. The CDR3 nucleotides are TGTGCCAGCTCACCTAGCCAAGAGACCCAGTACTTC.

The CDR3 sequence is CSAGTGRGMNTEAFF. The DNA of the CDR3 is TGCAGTGCTGGGACAGGGAGGGGTATGAACACTGAAGCTTTCTTT. This rearrangement joins TRBV20-1 to TRBJ1-1; 9 bases are shared with TRBD1. CDR1 is DFQATT and CDR2 is SNEGSKA in the germline V gene (reference sequence). Trimming at V came to 5 bases and at J to 0 bases, leaving 7 bases not matched to a gene. The CDR3 spans 15 residues.

This chain joins TRBV5-8 and TRBJ2-7, with 9 bases lining up with TRBD1. This CDR3 region has 15 residues. Trimming at V came to 4 bases and at J to 1 base, leaving 6 bases not matched to a gene. CDR1 and CDR2 (germline): SGHTS, YDEGEE. The CDR3 DNA reads as TGTGCCAGCAGCCTGGGGGGACAGGGATCCTACGAGCAGTACTTC. Translation gives CASSLGGQGSYEQYF.

This rearrangement joins TRBV6-1 to TRBJ1-6; TRBD1 might be the D (6 bases). The CDR3 has 18 amino acids. Trimming cost V 10 bases and J 0 bases, with 22 bases left between them. Germline lookup yields CDR1 MNHNS and CDR2 SASEGT. The CDR3 bases are TGTGCCACCTCCTATGGGGGGCCCTCTAGCTCCTATAATTCACCCCTCCACTTT. This translates into CATSYGGPSSSYNSPLHF.

This clonotype has just a few counts. CDR3 residues: CSARGNRTGGEKLFF. The CDR3 nucleotides are TGCAGTGCTAGAGGGAACCGGACAGGGGGGGAAAAACTGTTTTTT. V and J are TRBV20-1 and TRBJ1-4, with 10 bases identical to TRBD1. Germline V gives CDR1 DFQATT, CDR2 SNEGSKA (reference sequence). Trimming at V came to 1 base and at J to 8 bases, leaving 7 bases not matched to a gene. This CDR3 is 15 amino acids long.

The chain recombines TRBV28 with TRBJ2-2; the D is unclear. Germline CDR1 and CDR2: MDHEN and SYDVKM. The CDR3 is made up of 14 amino acids. The V and J ends lost 3 bases and 4 bases respectively, with 9 bases between them. DNA for the CDR3: TGTGCCAGCAGTTTTCTATCGGGCACCGGGGAGCTGTTTTTT. Translated: CASSFLSGTGELFF. Full variable domain (remainder filled in from reference TRBV28 and TRBJ2-2): DVKVTQSSRYLVKRTGEKVFLECVQDMDHENMFWYRQDPGLGLRLIYFSYDVKMKEKGDIPEGYSVSREKKERFSLILESASTNQTSMYLCASSFLSGTGELFFGEGSRLTVL.

The V call is TRBV5-4, the J call TRBJ2-2; 8 bases match TRBD1. V trimming: 3 bases; J trimming: 4 bases; junction bases outside the gene matches: 8. Germline assignment: CDR1 SGHNT and CDR2 YYREEE (reference sequence). CDR3 length: 16 amino acids. CDR3 bases: TGTGCCAGCAGCTACGGACAGGGAAGGTTCACCGGGGAGCTGTTTTTT. Translating it yields CASSYGQGRFTGELFF. Full variable domain (missing parts from reference TRBV5-4 and TRBJ2-2): ETGVTQSPTHLIKTRGQQVTLRCSSQSGHNTVSWYQQALGQGPQFIFQYYREEENGRGNFPPRFSGLQFPNYSSELNVNALELDDSALYLCASSYGQGRFTGELFFGEGSRLTVL.

The V and J genes are TRBV14 and TRBJ1-1, with D tentatively TRBD1 (6 bases). Germline loops: CDR1 SGHDN, CDR2 FVKESK. Trimming left V 3 bases short and J 1 base short, with 15 bases between. The CDR3 runs to 16 residues. CDR3 residues: CASSQSRGRRNTEAFF. The CDR3, as DNA: TGTGCCAGCAGCCAGTCCCGGGGGCGAAGGAACACTGAAGCTTTCTTT.

The J gene is TRBJ2-7, the V gene TRBV27; 11 bases line up with TRBD2. The trim removed 4 bases at V and 3 bases at J, leaving 8 bases unmatched. Germline V lookup: CDR1 MNHEY, CDR2 SMNVEV (reference sequence). The CDR3 extends over 16 amino acids. The CDR3, as DNA: TGTGCCAGCAGTTCCCCACTAGCGGGAGCCGTCTACGAGCAGTACTTC. It translates to CASSSPLAGAVYEQYF.

The chain joins TRBV28 to TRBJ2-1, with 9 positions matching TRBD1. The V and J ends lost 7 bases and 6 bases, in that order; junction bases with no gene match: 10. Germline CDR1 is MDHEN and CDR2 is SYDVKM. CDR3 length: 15 amino acids. The CDR3 here is CASTNPGTGTNEQFF. The CDR3 DNA reads as TGTGCCAGCACCAATCCCGGGACAGGGACCAATGAGCAGTTCTTC.

The chain links TRBV27 to TRBJ2-1; 8 nucleotides agree with TRBD2. The germline V gene has CDR1 MNHEY and CDR2 SMNVEV (reference sequence). V lost 2 bases to trimming and J lost 5 bases; unmatched junction nucleotides: 5. This CDR3 spans 15 amino acids. The CDR3 loop reads CASSLIAGRDNEQFF. The CDR3 DNA reads as TGTGCCAGCAGTTTAATCGCCGGGAGGGACAATGAGCAGTTCTTC.

This clonotype has just a few counts. The chain carries TRBV7-2 and TRBJ1-2, with 7 bases lining up with TRBD1. Germline V gene data show CDR1 as SGHTA and CDR2 as FQGNSA. J was trimmed by 5 bases and V by 5 bases; bases with no gene match: 2. CDR3 length: 12 residues. The CDR3 bases are TGTGCCAGCAGCCTACAGGGGTATGGCTACACCTTC. The encoded protein is CASSLQGYGYTF. Looking up the rest from reference TRBV7-2 and TRBJ1-2 gives the full variable domain: GAGVSQSPSNKVTEKGKDVELRCDPISGHTALYWYRQSLGQGLEFLIYFQGNSAPDKSGLPSDRFSAERTGGSVSTLTIQRTQQEDSAVYLCASSLQGYGYTFGSGTRLTVV.

The rearrangement uses TRBV7-9 and TRBJ2-5; D is possibly TRBD1 or TRBD2 (5 bases each). Germline V gene lookup returns CDR1 SEHNR and CDR2 FQNEAQ (reference sequence). CDR3 length: 14 amino acids. The V and J ends lost 1 base and 4 bases respectively, with 10 bases between them. CDR3 protein: CASSLDGARETQYF. The CDR3 DNA follows: TGTGCCAGCAGCTTAGACGGGGCACGAGAGACCCAGTACTTC. Together with reference TRBV7-9 and TRBJ2-5, the CDR3 gives the full variable domain: DTGVSQNPRHKITKRGQNVTFRCDPISEHNRLYWYRQTLGQGPEFLTYFQNEAQLEKSRLLSDRFSAERPKGSFSTLEIQRTEQGDSAMYLCASSLDGARETQYFGPGTRLLVL.

The chain employs TRBV7-2 and TRBJ2-2; 7 bases line up with TRBD2. J lost 0 bases, V lost 2 bases, and 6 bases had no gene match. This CDR3 spans 17 amino acids. Germline lookup yields CDR1 SGHTA and CDR2 FQGNSA. The CDR3 loop is CASSLTSGAANTGELFF. CDR3 coding DNA: TGTGCCAGCAGCTTAACGAGCGGGGCTGCGAACACCGGGGAGCTGTTTTTT.

This rearrangement joins TRBV7-2 to TRBJ1-1, with D uncertain. Trimming removed 0 bases at V and 5 bases at J, with 22 bases between. The CDR3 contains 18 residues. Germline V gene data show CDR1 as SGHTA and CDR2 as FQGNSA. The CDR3 region is CASSLAREWRPRRTEAFF. The CDR3, as DNA: TGTGCCAGCAGCTTAGCTCGAGAGTGGAGACCCCGGAGGACTGAAGCTTTCTTT. The full variable domain, its missing parts supplied by reference TRBV7-2 and TRBJ1-1, is GAGVSQSPSNKVTEKGKDVELRCDPISGHTALYWYRQSLGQGLEFLIYFQGNSAPDKSGLPSDRFSAERTGGSVSTLTIQRTQQEDSAVYLCASSLAREWRPRRTEAFFGQGTRLTVV.

This clonotype was seen only a few times. The chain is built from TRBV6-4 and TRBJ2-2; D is possibly TRBD1 (5 bases). The CDR3 has 13 amino acids. The germline V gene encodes CDR1 MRHNA and CDR2 SNTAGT. V was cut by 4 bases and J by 3 bases, with 6 bases left in between. CDR3 protein: CASSAGYTGELFF. The CDR3, as DNA: TGTGCCAGCAGTGCAGGGTACACCGGGGAGCTGTTTTTT.

This clonotype was observed a few times. V usage is TRBV19 and J usage is TRBJ1-6; no definite D call. V dropped 0 bases and J dropped 7 bases, with 13 bases sitting between them. The germline V gene has CDR1 LNHDA and CDR2 SQIVND (reference sequence). There are 16 residues in the CDR3. The CDR3 here is CASSIDLPVRNSPLHF. The CDR3 DNA sequence: TGTGCCAGTAGTATAGATCTACCGGTGCGGAATTCACCCCTCCACTTT.

This chain links TRBV6-2 or TRBV6-3 with TRBJ2-7, with a weak D call TRBD2 (5 bases). CDR3 length equals 13 residues. Germline CDR1 reads MNHEY; CDR2 reads SVGEGT. With 2 bases removed from V and 3 bases from J, the gap between germline ends came to 8 bases. The DNA for the CDR3 is TGTGCCAGCAGTTACGCGGGTAGCTACGAGCAGTACTTC. Its protein is CASSYAGSYEQYF.

The V call is TRBV2, the J call TRBJ1-6, with D uncertain. Per germline, CDR1 SNHLY and CDR2 FYNNEI. This CDR3 region has 14 residues. The V end was cut by 4 bases, the J end by 5 bases, with 9 bases between. The CDR3, as DNA: TGTGCCAGCAGTGTCACCCAGGATAATTCACCCCTCCACTTT. Its protein product is CASSVTQDNSPLHF. The whole variable domain, remainder taken from reference TRBV2 and TRBJ1-6, is EPEVTQTPSHQVTQMGQEVILRCVPISNHLYFYWYRQILGQKVEFLVSFYNNEISEKSEIFDDQFSVERPDGSNFTLKIRSTKLEDSAMYFCASSVTQDNSPLHFGNGTRLTVT.

The gene calls are TRBV7-8 and TRBJ2-2, with D hard to call. This CDR3 has 12 amino acids. The V gene's germline CDR1 is SGHVS and CDR2 FQNEAQ. V was cut by 4 bases and J by 2 bases, with 2 bases left in between. CDR3 coding DNA: TGTGCCAGCAGCTCAAACACCGGGGAGCTGTTTTTT. It encodes CASSSNTGELFF.

The chain couples TRBV12-3 or TRBV12-4 to TRBJ2-3; 7 bases align to TRBD1. The junction had 1 base not matched to a gene; V was cut back by 9 bases and J by 4 bases. The CDR3 covers 11 residues. CDR3 sequence (DNA): TGTGCCAGTGGGACAGCAGATACGCAGTATTTT. Translating gives CASGTADTQYF.

The chain is built from TRBV20-1 and TRBJ2-5; TRBD2 agrees at 11 bases. The CDR3 is 15 residues long. Germline-derived CDR1 and CDR2 are DFQATT and SNEGSKA (reference sequence). V shed 2 bases and J 5 bases; nucleotides not matched to a gene: 7. Here the CDR3 DNA reads TGCAGTGCTAGACGGCTAGCGGGAGGCCAGGAGACCCAGTACTTC. Protein product: CSARRLAGGQETQYF.

The genes are TRBV2 and TRBJ1-2; no definite D call. The germline V gene encodes CDR1 SNHLY and CDR2 FYNNEI. The V gene lost 8 bases and the J gene lost 0 bases, with 4 bases spanning the gap. This CDR3 spans 11 amino acids. The CDR3 region has the DNA TGTGCCAGCGGGTCTAACTATGGCTACACCTTC. This gives the protein CASGSNYGYTF. The whole variable domain, remainder taken from reference TRBV2 and TRBJ1-2, is EPEVTQTPSHQVTQMGQEVILRCVPISNHLYFYWYRQILGQKVEFLVSFYNNEISEKSEIFDDQFSVERPDGSNFTLKIRSTKLEDSAMYFCASGSNYGYTFGSGTRLTVV.

This clonotype was counted a few times. The J gene is TRBJ1-5, the V gene TRBV20-1; 10 nucleotides agree with TRBD1. V lost 3 bases, J lost 7 bases, and 12 bases stayed unmatched. This CDR3 spans 16 amino acids. The germline V gene encodes CDR1 DFQATT and CDR2 SNEGSKA (reference sequence). In nucleotides, the CDR3 is TGCAGTGCTAGGCCCGGTGGACAGGGGGTAGGGCAGCCCCAGCATTTT. It encodes CSARPGGQGVGQPQHF.

V is TRBV7-8 and J is TRBJ2-7; TRBD1 matches 9 bases. Germline lookup yields CDR1 SGHVS and CDR2 FQNEAQ. V lost 3 bases and J lost 2; bases outside the gene matches: 8. The CDR3 runs to 16 residues. For the CDR3, the DNA is TGTGCCAGCAGCTTCCGCGGGGGACAGGGACCCTACGAGCAGTACTTC. Amino acids: CASSFRGGQGPYEQYF.